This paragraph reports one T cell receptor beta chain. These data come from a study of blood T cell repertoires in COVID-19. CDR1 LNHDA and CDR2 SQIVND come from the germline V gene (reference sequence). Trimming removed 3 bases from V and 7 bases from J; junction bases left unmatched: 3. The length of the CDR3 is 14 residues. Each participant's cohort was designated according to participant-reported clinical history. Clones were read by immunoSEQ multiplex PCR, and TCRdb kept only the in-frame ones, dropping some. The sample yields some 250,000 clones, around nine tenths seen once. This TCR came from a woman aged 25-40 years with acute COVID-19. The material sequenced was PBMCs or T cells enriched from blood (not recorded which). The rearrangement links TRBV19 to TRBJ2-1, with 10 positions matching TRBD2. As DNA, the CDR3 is TGTGCCAGTAGTATGAAACTAGCGGGGAATGAGCAGTTCTTC. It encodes CASSMKLAGNEQFF.